The present TCR beta chain was sequenced within a study of blood T cell repertoires in COVID-19. The CDR3 totals 12 residues. Germline V gene data show CDR1 as LGHNT and CDR2 as FRNRAP. V lost 3 bases and J lost 8, with 10 bases in between. In the study's own analysis: Amplification with reference gene primers provided the estimates of nucleated cell counts. Clones were sequenced by immunoSEQ multiplex PCR, and TCRdb holds only the in-frame ones, with some missing. V, J and clone size are those of that table, while D and trimming were read from the DNA. The profile shows 200,000 or so clones, about 80% of them singletons.

The gene calls are TRBV12-5 and TRBJ1-2, with D uncertain. Sequenced sample: peripheral blood. This sequence originates from a human donor with acute or convalescent COVID-19. The donor label of this sample is uncertain. The DNA of the CDR3 is TGTGCTAGTGGTTTCCAGGTGGGCGGCTACACCTTC. The encoded protein is CASGFQVGGYTF.